The 13 T cell receptor beta chains presented below share a single source sample, sequenced in a study of blood T cell repertoires in COVID-19. The method was immunoSEQ multiplex PCR; TCRdb's version includes in-frame clones alone and lacks a portion of them. Of under 110,000 clones listed, about 80% were seen once; the top ten hold 11% to 15%. Sequencing was carried out using peripheral blood. The receptor source for this set is a woman aged 55-75 years with acute or convalescent COVID-19.

The chain is built from TRBV29-1 and TRBJ2-2, with 8 bases that match TRBD2. The CDR3 covers 14 residues. The V and J ends lost 4 bases and 9 bases, in that order; junction bases with no gene match: 10. Per germline, CDR1 SQVTM and CDR2 ANQGSEA. CDR3 region: CSVVLADRGRELFF. The CDR3 nucleotides read TGCAGCGTTGTACTAGCGGACCGTGGTCGGGAGCTGTTTTTT.

The V and J genes are TRBV5-5 and TRBJ2-7, with 11 bases matching TRBD2. The V segment lost 0 bases and the J segment 7 bases; nucleotides outside the gene matches: 3. The CDR3 runs to 14 residues. CDR1 is SGHKS, CDR2 YYEKEE, per germline (reference sequence). For the CDR3, the DNA is TGTGCCAGCAGCTTGGACCTAGCGGGAGGTGAGCAGTACTTC. It specifies CASSLDLAGGEQYF.

Comment on this clone: At one of its ends the junction is not consistent with the germline gene, which may arise from a read error. The chain joins TRBV5-4 to TRBJ2-3; TRBD1 might be the D (6 bases). This CDR3 has 13 amino acids. The germline gives CDR1 SGHNT, CDR2 YYREEE (reference sequence). CDR3 sequence (DNA): TGTGCCAGCAGCCCGGACAGATCAGAAACGCAGTATTTT. Translating gives CASSPDRSETQYF.

In its sample, this clone was seen a few times. The gene calls are TRBV28 and TRBJ1-3; TRBD1 matches 8 bases. From germline, CDR1 is MDHEN and CDR2 SYDVKM. This CDR3 has 15 residues. Trimming at V came to 6 bases and at J to 0 bases, leaving 4 bases not matched to a gene. CDR3 in DNA: TGTGCCAGCAGCCGACAGGGGAGCTCTGGAAACACCATATATTTT. Its protein is CASSRQGSSGNTIYF.

This chain connects TRBV5-6 to TRBJ2-3, with unresolved D. CDR3 size: 15 residues. The germline gives CDR1 SGHDT, CDR2 YYEEEE. V dropped 2 bases and J dropped 1 base, with 11 bases sitting between them. For the CDR3, the DNA is TGTGCCAGCAGCTTTAGACGTCGGGGCACAGATACGCAGTATTTT. Translated, it gives CASSFRRRGTDTQYF.

This chain links TRBV2 with TRBJ1-6; D is possibly TRBD1 (5 bases). V dropped 0 bases and J dropped 6 bases, with 27 bases sitting between them. Germline loops: CDR1 SNHLY, CDR2 FYNNEI. This CDR3 is 21 amino acids long. The CDR3 sequence is CASSEARAGGSESIGNSPLHF. The CDR3 DNA is TGTGCCAGCAGTGAAGCGAGGGCGGGGGGGTCGGAATCGATAGGTAATTCACCCCTCCACTTT.

This chain links TRBV5-4 with TRBJ2-3; 7 bases line up with TRBD2. Germline values: CDR1 SGHNT, CDR2 YYREEE (reference sequence). The ends lost 4 bases at V and 0 bases at J; junction bases unmatched: 8. The CDR3 is made up of 16 amino acids. CDR3 loop: CASSLGGAGSTDTQYF. CDR3 nucleotide sequence: TGTGCCAGCAGCCTCGGGGGAGCGGGGAGCACAGATACGCAGTATTTT.

The chain recombines TRBV27 with TRBJ2-7; D not certain. The length of the CDR3 is 15 residues. Germline CDR1 reads MNHEY; CDR2 reads SMNVEV (reference sequence). V lost 5 bases, J lost 2 bases, and 16 bases lay in between. CDR3 loop: CASSRAGDFAYEQYF. CDR3 DNA sequence: TGTGCCAGCAGTCGAGCCGGAGACTTCGCCTACGAGCAGTACTTC.

The chain links TRBV7-6 to TRBJ2-5, with 7 bases lining up with TRBD1. This CDR3 contains 16 residues. With 1 base clipped from V and 7 bases from J, the junction kept 12 bases outside the gene matches. Germline CDR1 and CDR2: SGHVS and FNYEAQ. DNA for the CDR3: TGTGCCAGCAGCTTAGAGGAGGCAGGGGGACCTTTGACCCAGTACTTC. Amino acid sequence: CASSLEEAGGPLTQYF.

The chain combines TRBV2 with TRBJ1-1, with 11 nucleotides matching TRBD1. The V gene's germline CDR1 is SNHLY and CDR2 FYNNEI. This CDR3 spans 15 amino acids. V lost 7 bases to trimming and J lost 0 bases; unmatched junction nucleotides: 4. In DNA form, the CDR3 reads TGTGCCAGCATCCGGGACAGGGGGATGAACACTGAAGCTTTCTTT. It yields the protein CASIRDRGMNTEAFF.

This chain joins TRBV7-8 and TRBJ2-1; TRBD2 matches at 10 bases. The CDR3 loop spans 15 amino acids. Per germline, CDR1 SGHVS and CDR2 FQNEAQ. J lost 7 bases, V lost 2 bases, and 5 bases had no gene match. CDR3 coding DNA: TGTGCCAGCAGCTTACCAGCGGGAGGGAAGAATGAGCAGTTCTTC. It codes for CASSLPAGGKNEQFF. The full variable domain, in which reference TRBV7-8 and TRBJ2-1 provide the parts outside the CDR3, is GAGVSQSPRYKVAKRGQDVALRCDPISGHVSLFWYQQALGQGPEFLTYFQNEAQLDKSGLPSDRFFAERPEGSVSTLKIQRTQQEDSAVYLCASSLPAGGKNEQFFGPGTRLTVL.

This chain joins TRBV25-1 and TRBJ1-1, with a weak D call TRBD1 (5 bases). From germline, CDR1 is MGHDK and CDR2 SYGVNS. This CDR3 region has 15 residues. V was clipped by 7 bases and J by 5 bases, with 20 bases between them. The DNA of the CDR3 is TGTGCCAGCACGATCGATGGAGGGGCGCCGACTGAAGCTTTCTTT. Protein product: CASTIDGGAPTEAFF.

The chain employs TRBV19 and TRBJ1-2; no firm D call. V was pared by 3 bases and J by 4 bases, with 15 bases between. This CDR3 spans 15 amino acids. Looked up from germline, CDR1 is LNHDA and CDR2 is SQIVND (reference sequence). In DNA form, the CDR3 reads TGTGCCAGTAGTATGGAGGGAAGATGGGGCTATGGCTACACCTTC. Translation: CASSMEGRWGYGYTF.